Following are 26 T cell receptor beta chains from one sample sequenced in a study of T cell repertoires in cytomegalovirus infection (dated 2019 in TCRdb). The run used an Illumina HiSeq 1500. Starting from the raw public reads, TCRdb applied fastp trimming at Q25, assembled clones with MiXCR and retained in-frame beta chains. Rows are combined by CDR3 protein, so each entry shows the most common genes and DNA. Within this sample are 200,000 to 250,000 distinct CDR3 sequences, with 9% to 15% of them counted one time only. The ten most abundant clones make up 1.5% to 2% of the sample. The sample was PBMCs. The receptors come from a human donor in good health (CMV status not recorded). Some clones in this sample may be carry-over from other donors' samples.

This clonotype was seen repeatedly, ten times or more. The chain has TRBV19 and TRBJ1-5; the D gene is possibly TRBD1 (5 bases). Germline V gene data show CDR1 as LNHDA and CDR2 as SQIVND (reference sequence). V was trimmed by 5 bases and J by 2 bases, leaving 10 bases between them. CDR3 length: 14 residues. CDR3 residues: CASSAGKGNQPQHF. Here the CDR3 DNA reads TGTGCCAGTAGTGCAGGGAAGGGCAATCAGCCCCAGCATTTT. Complete variable domain (other parts from reference TRBV19 and TRBJ1-5): DGGITQSPKYLFRKEGQNVTLSCEQNLNHDAMYWYRQDPGQGLRLIYYSQIVNDFQKGDIAEGYSVSREKKESFPLTVTSAQKNPTAFYLCASSAGKGNQPQHFGDGTRLSIL.

The table lists this clonotype with many counts. This sequence joins TRBV5-6 and TRBJ2-5; TRBD2 agrees at 10 bases. Germline values: CDR1 SGHDT, CDR2 YYEEEE. The CDR3 length is 16 residues. After removal of 3 bases from V and 2 bases from J, the junction contained 7 bases not matched to a gene. The CDR3 DNA follows: TGTGCCAGCAGCTCTTTACTAGCGGGACGACAAGAGACCCAGTACTTC. Translating gives CASSSLLAGRQETQYF. Full variable domain (remainder filled in from reference TRBV5-6 and TRBJ2-5): DAGVTQSPTHLIKTRGQQVTLRCSPKSGHDTVSWYQQALGQGPQFIFQYYEEEERQRGNFPDRFSGHQFPNYSSELNVNALLLGDSALYLCASSSLLAGRQETQYFGPGTRLLVL.

This clonotype was seen ten or more times. The chain is built from TRBV7-2 and TRBJ2-1, with D maybe TRBD1 (6 bases). CDR1 and CDR2 (germline): SGHTA, FQGNSA. The CDR3 is 14 amino acids. Trimming cost V 5 bases and J 15 bases, with 23 bases left between them. In DNA, the CDR3 is TGTGCCAGCAGCCCCTCTTGGACAGCTTACTTGGGGTTCTTC. As protein: CASSPSWTAYLGFF.

This clonotype was seen more than once but under ten times. V usage is TRBV2 and J usage is TRBJ1-1; D not resolved. Germline CDR1 SNHLY, CDR2 FYNNEI. The CDR3 sequence is 13 residues long. V shed 7 bases and J shed 4 bases, with 13 bases lying between them. DNA of the CDR3: TGTGCCAGCATCGCTAGGCTAGGCACTGAAGCTTTCTTT. Amino acids: CASIARLGTEAFF.

This clonotype has a count of ten or more. The V call is TRBV7-6, the J call TRBJ2-3; 12 bases are a match to TRBD2. Germline CDR1 is SGHVS and CDR2 is FNYEAQ. After removal of 4 bases from V and 5 bases from J, the junction contained 10 bases not matched to a gene. The length of the CDR3 is 17 residues. CDR3 bases: TGTGCCAGCAGCTCCCCTAGCGGGAGGGGGGGCGGAGATACGCAGTATTTT. Its protein product is CASSSPSGRGGGDTQYF.

The rearrangement uses TRBV2 and TRBJ1-6; no firm D call. Trimming left V 5 bases short and J 8 bases short, with 16 bases between. Germline V CDR1 and CDR2: SNHLY, FYNNEI. The CDR3 consists of 15 residues. The CDR3 region has the DNA TGTGCCAGCAGTTACAAGGATTTGACCCATTCACCCCTCCACTTT. Its protein is CASSYKDLTHSPLHF.

The CDR3 sequence is CASRDTAYEQFF. CDR3 nucleotides: TGTGCCAGCAGGGACACTGCGTATGAGCAGTTCTTC. This chain uses TRBV6-2 or TRBV6-3 with TRBJ2-1, with a weak D call TRBD1 (5 bases). This CDR3 region has 12 residues. V lost 6 bases and J 8 bases, leaving 11 bases between the germline ends. Germline lookup yields CDR1 MNHEY and CDR2 SVGEGT.

This clonotype was seen ten or more times. The chain links TRBV28 to TRBJ2-7, with TRBD2 as a possible D gene (6 bases). The V end was cut by 3 bases, the J end by 6 bases, with 9 bases between. The CDR3 length is 12 residues. Germline CDR1 reads MDHEN; CDR2 reads SYDVKM. This chain's CDR3 is CASSFRDSEQYF. The CDR3 region has the DNA TGTGCCAGCAGTTTTAGGGACTCCGAGCAGTACTTC.

This clonotype was seen repeatedly, ten times or more. DNA of the CDR3: TGTGCCACCGCAGGGGGACAGGCGGCGGATACGCAGTATTTT. The encoded protein is CATAGGQAADTQYF. The rearrangement uses TRBV10-3 and TRBJ2-3; 8 nucleotides align to TRBD1. The CDR3 has 14 amino acids. The V and J ends lost 10 bases and 6 bases, in that order; junction bases with no gene match: 12. Per germline, CDR1 ENHRY and CDR2 SYGVKD.

The sample holds many counts of this clonotype. The chain recombines TRBV7-2 with TRBJ2-1; maybe TRBD2 (7 bases). Germline V lookup: CDR1 SGHTA, CDR2 FQGNSA. CDR3 length: 16 amino acids. Trimming stripped 5 bases from V and 6 bases from J, with 20 bases between. In DNA, the CDR3 is TGTGCCAGCAGCGGCGTCACGGGGGGCCGCCCCAATGAGCAGTTCTTC. Translating gives CASSGVTGGRPNEQFF. Full variable domain (rest looked up from reference TRBV7-2 and TRBJ2-1): GAGVSQSPSNKVTEKGKDVELRCDPISGHTALYWYRQSLGQGLEFLIYFQGNSAPDKSGLPSDRFSAERTGGSVSTLTIQRTQQEDSAVYLCASSGVTGGRPNEQFFGPGTRLTVL.

Many counts were recorded for this clonotype. This chain uses TRBV7-2 with TRBJ2-1; D is possibly TRBD1 or TRBD2 (5 bases each). Germline-derived CDR1 and CDR2 are SGHTA and FQGNSA. This CDR3 region has 17 residues. V was cut by 2 bases and J by 2 bases, with 16 bases left in between. This chain's CDR3 is CASSLTHLGVAYNEQFF. CDR3 bases: TGTGCCAGCAGCTTAACCCACCTGGGGGTAGCCTACAATGAGCAGTTCTTC.

The chain employs TRBV27 and TRBJ1-1; tentative D call: TRBD1 (6 bases). Trimming left V 5 bases short and J 1 base short, with 11 bases between. Germline V lookup: CDR1 MNHEY, CDR2 SMNVEV (reference sequence). CDR3 length equals 14 residues. CDR3 region: CASSHRATNTEAFF. CDR3 bases: TGTGCCAGCAGTCACAGGGCGACGAACACTGAAGCTTTCTTT.

This chain links TRBV6-2 or TRBV6-3 with TRBJ2-7; 8 bases are shared with TRBD1. The germline gives CDR1 MNHEY, CDR2 SVGEGT. The CDR3 loop spans 15 amino acids. V shed 6 bases and J 3 bases; nucleotides not matched to a gene: 10. The CDR3 DNA reads TGTGCCAGCAGCAAAATCACAGGGGGTAACTACGAGCAGTACTTC. Protein sequence: CASSKITGGNYEQYF.

A word on this clonotype: It may be a read error: a sequence one base away is much more abundant. The chain links TRBV20-1 to TRBJ2-1, with 14 bases lining up with TRBD2. The V gene's germline CDR1 is DFQATT and CDR2 SNEGSKA (reference sequence). The CDR3 runs 16 residues. V shed 2 bases and J 8 bases; nucleotides not matched to a gene: 8. The CDR3: CSARSTSGRDLDEQFF. The CDR3 DNA sequence: TGCAGTGCTAGATCGACTAGCGGGAGGGACTTGGATGAGCAGTTCTTC.

The chain is built from TRBV4-3 and TRBJ1-2; a weak D match, TRBD1 (5 bases). This CDR3 region has 14 residues. The germline V gene has CDR1 LGHNA and CDR2 YSLEER. Trimming pared 4 bases from V and 7 bases from J, leaving 16 bases between. Here the CDR3 DNA reads TGCGCCAGCAGCCCCAGGGTCGGAAGCGGTGGCTACACCTTC. Translation: CASSPRVGSGGYTF.

This clonotype was counted only a few times. CDR3 sequence: CASSPSGQGLETQYF. CDR3 DNA sequence: TGTGCCAGCAGCCCTTCGGGACAGGGTCTAGAGACCCAGTACTTC. The V gene is TRBV9, the J gene TRBJ2-5, with TRBD1 identical over 9 bases. CDR1 is SGDLS, CDR2 YYNGEE, per germline. This CDR3 comprises 15 residues. Unmatched junction bases numbered 8, after V lost 4 bases and J lost 4 bases.

This clonotype occurred a few times. The V call is TRBV9, the J call TRBJ1-5; 9 positions match TRBD1. Looked up from germline, CDR1 is SGDLS and CDR2 is YYNGEE. V gave up 4 bases and J gave up 1 base; unmatched junction bases: 6. CDR3 size: 16 residues. CDR3: CASSPFDRGSNQPQHF. DNA for the CDR3: TGTGCCAGCAGCCCCTTCGACAGGGGGAGCAATCAGCCCCAGCATTTT.

This clonotype was recorded a few times. The chain links TRBV6-2 or TRBV6-3 to TRBJ2-5; 12 nucleotides align to TRBD2. The CDR3 spans 15 residues. Losses at the gene ends were 4 bases for V and 2 bases for J; bases not matched to a gene: 2. The germline V gene encodes CDR1 MNHEY and CDR2 SVGEGT. This CDR3 reads CASSSGLAGQETQYF. The DNA of the CDR3 is TGTGCCAGCAGTTCTGGACTAGCGGGACAAGAGACCCAGTACTTC.

This chain joins TRBV11-2 and TRBJ1-4; weak D call: TRBD1 (5 bases). Germline CDR1 and CDR2: SGHAT and FQNNGV. The CDR3 is 15 residues long. The V end lost 1 base, the J end lost 0 bases, and 6 bases lay between the germline ends. For the CDR3, the DNA is TGTGCCAGCAGCTTAGCCAGGGCAACTAATGAAAAACTGTTTTTT. Its protein product is CASSLARATNEKLFF.

This clonotype was counted ten times or more. The chain employs TRBV7-8 and TRBJ1-2; 10 bases are a match to TRBD1. The ends lost 3 bases at V and 6 bases at J; junction bases unmatched: 1. The CDR3 is 13 amino acids. CDR1 and CDR2 from the germline V gene are SGHVS and FQNEAQ. As DNA, the CDR3 is TGTGCCAGCAGCTTCGGGACAGGGGATGGCTACACCTTC. Amino acids: CASSFGTGDGYTF.

Ten or more counts support this clonotype. The V and J genes are TRBV7-2 and TRBJ2-2; D call uncertain. Germline loops: CDR1 SGHTA, CDR2 FQGNSA. The CDR3 sequence is 15 residues long. Trimming took 5 bases from V and 1 from J, leaving 11 bases between them. For the CDR3, the DNA is TGTGCCAGCAGCCCAAGCAGACAGAACACCGGGGAGCTGTTTTTT. This gives the protein CASSPSRQNTGELFF.

V is TRBV5-5 and J is TRBJ2-3; 9 positions agree with TRBD2. The trim removed 0 bases at V and 0 bases at J, leaving 2 bases unmatched. Germline V gene lookup returns CDR1 SGHKS and CDR2 YYEKEE (reference sequence). The CDR3 sequence is 16 residues long. The chain's CDR3 is CASSLDLAGSTDTQYF. CDR3 in DNA: TGTGCCAGCAGCTTGGATCTAGCGGGGAGCACAGATACGCAGTATTTT.

This clonotype was counted many times. V and J are TRBV7-2 and TRBJ1-3; D is unclear. This CDR3 region has 14 residues. The V end lost 6 bases, the J end lost 3 bases, and 12 bases lay between the germline ends. Germline V gene sequence: CDR1 SGHTA, CDR2 FQGNSA. The CDR3 DNA sequence: TGTGCCAGCAGATTGGGAGGCAGTGGAAACACCATATATTTT. This codes for CASRLGGSGNTIYF.

This clonotype was detected many times. The rearrangement uses TRBV7-2 and TRBJ1-5; D not resolved. Germline V lookup: CDR1 SGHTA, CDR2 FQGNSA. Trimming cost V 1 base and J 3 bases, with 10 bases left between them. This CDR3 comprises 15 residues. The DNA of the CDR3 is TGTGCCAGCAGCTTAGAGAGGGATCCCAATCAGCCCCAGCATTTT. Translating it yields CASSLERDPNQPQHF.

The chain links TRBV20-1 to TRBJ2-2, with D possibly being TRBD1 (6 bases). Germline assignment: CDR1 DFQATT and CDR2 SNEGSKA (reference sequence). This CDR3 is 14 amino acids long. V lost 5 bases, J lost 5 bases, and 15 bases lay in between. For the CDR3, the DNA is TGCAGTGCTCAAATAAACAGGGAAACCGGGGAGCTGTTTTTT. Residues: CSAQINRETGELFF.

The rearrangement joins TRBV28 to TRBJ2-7, with D possibly TRBD1 on 6 matching bases. This CDR3 region has 15 residues. Germline V gene lookup returns CDR1 MDHEN and CDR2 SYDVKM. Trimming removed 6 bases from V and 0 bases from J, with 15 bases in between. The CDR3 loop reads CASSRSGTPSYEQYF. The CDR3 DNA reads as TGTGCCAGCAGCCGATCCGGGACACCCTCCTACGAGCAGTACTTC.